This TCR beta chain was sequenced during a study of shared T cell receptors in the human thymus (dated by TCRdb to about 2021). Notes on the research overall: The study examined how self-reactive, shared T-cell receptor alpha chains are generated in the human thymus.

Concerning this clone: It has no known antigen specificity. No much larger clonotype is one base removed from it; base qualities were not supplied.

CDR1 and CDR2 are read off the germline V gene as SGHVS and FQNEAQ. V is cut by 1 base and J by 6 bases, and the space between the germline ends is 10 bases. The CDR3 holds 14 amino acids from the cysteine to the phenylalanine. CDR3 DNA is the only sequence kept; it has 42 bases, read in frame from the first base. The library came from the immunoSEQ multiplex PCR assay. Imported from immuneACCESS, the table was reduced by TCRdb to in-frame sequences with V and J called. These copies leave out some clones; in studies compared against another copy, an unresolved V gene accounts for under half, and the cause of the remainder is not known. This sample is represented by hundreds of thousands of clones; more than 70% of them were singletons. The top ten clones comprise roughly 0.0094% of the sample. The sample was also reused in another study, on human thymus T cells. The second investigation adds: The donors were immunologically healthy infants in Finland who had open corrective cardiac surgery for congenital heart defects. Thymus tissue was obtained as surgical resects removed during corrective cardiac surgery. V and J gene segment usage appeared biased in both thymic and peripheral blood repertoires. According to the related research, thymic TCR repertoires were highly overlapping among unrelated individuals. TCR alpha and beta repertoires from roughly 8 infant thymus samples and four related peripheral blood samples were characterized in the study. Donor ages ranged from about 7 to 250 days, and the cohort comprised about six male and a couple of female infants. Thymocytes were freed from the tissue by mechanical means and kept at -70 degrees C as pellets of roughly 8.5-31 million cells. Genomic DNA was extracted from frozen cell pellets with a QIAsymphony instrument. Using the immunoSEQ multiplex PCR assay, the TCRB and TCRAD loci were amplified from a standardized quantity of quality-controlled genomic DNA. The amplicons covered the V(D)J region and were long enough to include the CDR3 and to identify the V and J genes. Amplicon sequencing was performed on an Illumina platform through the commercial immunoSEQ service. Primer bias and sequencing errors were corrected as previously described, and TCRAD and TCRB definitions were based on the IMGT database. The repertoires were analysed using immunoSEQ Analyzer 3.0 and VDJTools for basic statistics, V/J segment usage, diversity estimates, rarefaction and pairwise overlap. Chao1, ChaoE, Efron-Thisted, Shannon and inverse Simpson indices were used to estimate diversity, which was also estimated on datasets down-sampled to the smallest sample. Repertoire overlap was assessed by strict matching of CDR3 nucleotide sequence, V gene and J gene, and clustering was done by Jaccard-based multidimensional scaling. On average, thymus samples yielded 650,000 to 1,000,000 unique TCRB clonotypes, whereas blood samples yielded 70,000 to 100,000.

This sequence was found in a boy younger than two with a congenital heart defect. Donor details come from another sample of the same person, matched by shared clones. Recombination joined TRBV7-8 with TRBJ1-5, with the D gene call left open. Sequenced: thymocytes. The CDR3 is CASSLVDRSQPQHF. The bases read TGTGCCAGCAGCTTAGTCGATAGGAGTCAGCCCCAGCATTTT.